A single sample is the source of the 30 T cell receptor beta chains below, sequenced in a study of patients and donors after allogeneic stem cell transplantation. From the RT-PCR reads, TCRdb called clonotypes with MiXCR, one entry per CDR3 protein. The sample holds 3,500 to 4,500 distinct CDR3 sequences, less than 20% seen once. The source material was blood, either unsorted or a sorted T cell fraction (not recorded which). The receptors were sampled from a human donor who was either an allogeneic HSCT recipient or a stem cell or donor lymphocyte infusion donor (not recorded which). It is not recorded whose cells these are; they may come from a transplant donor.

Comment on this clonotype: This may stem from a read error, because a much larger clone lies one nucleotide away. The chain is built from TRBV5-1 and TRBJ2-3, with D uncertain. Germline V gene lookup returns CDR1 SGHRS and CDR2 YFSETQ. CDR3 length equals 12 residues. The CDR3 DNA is TGCGCCAGCAGCTTGCCCACAGATACGCAGAATTTT. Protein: CASSLPTDTQNF.

The CDR3 loop is CASSTTGNYGYTF. In DNA form, the CDR3 reads TGCGCCAGCAGCACGACAGGGAACTATGGCTACACCTTC. The chain joins TRBV5-1 to TRBJ1-2; TRBD1 matches at 7 bases. Germline V gene data show CDR1 as SGHRS and CDR2 as YFSETQ. Trimming at V came to 4 bases and at J to 2 bases, leaving 2 bases not matched to a gene. This CDR3 comprises 13 residues.

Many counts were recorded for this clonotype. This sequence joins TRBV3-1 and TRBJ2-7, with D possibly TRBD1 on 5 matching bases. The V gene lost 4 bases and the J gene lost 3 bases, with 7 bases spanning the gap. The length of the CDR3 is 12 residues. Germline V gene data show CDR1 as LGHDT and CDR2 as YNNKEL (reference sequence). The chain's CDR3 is CASSPQGYEQYF. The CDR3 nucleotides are TGTGCCAGCAGCCCCCAGGGCTACGAGCAGTACTTC.

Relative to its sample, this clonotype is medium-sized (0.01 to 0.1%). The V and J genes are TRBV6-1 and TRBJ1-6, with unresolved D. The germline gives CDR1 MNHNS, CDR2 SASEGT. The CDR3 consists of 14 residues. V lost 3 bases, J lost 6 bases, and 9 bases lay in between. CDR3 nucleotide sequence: TGTGCCAGCAGTGACGACGGCTTTAATTCACCCCTCCACTTT. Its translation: CASSDDGFNSPLHF.

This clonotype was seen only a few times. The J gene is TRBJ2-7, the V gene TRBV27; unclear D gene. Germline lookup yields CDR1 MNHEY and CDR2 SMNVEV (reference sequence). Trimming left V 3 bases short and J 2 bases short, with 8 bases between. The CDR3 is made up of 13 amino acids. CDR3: CASSLRSTYEQYF. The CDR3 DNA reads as TGTGCCAGCAGTTTGAGGTCCACCTACGAGCAGTACTTC.

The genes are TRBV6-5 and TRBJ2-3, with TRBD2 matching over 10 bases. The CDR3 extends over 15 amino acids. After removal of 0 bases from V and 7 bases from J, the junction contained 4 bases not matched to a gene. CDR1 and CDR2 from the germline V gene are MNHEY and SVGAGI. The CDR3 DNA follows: TGTGCCAGCAGTTACTCGCTAGCGGGAGATCATACGCAGTATTTT. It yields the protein CASSYSLAGDHTQYF.

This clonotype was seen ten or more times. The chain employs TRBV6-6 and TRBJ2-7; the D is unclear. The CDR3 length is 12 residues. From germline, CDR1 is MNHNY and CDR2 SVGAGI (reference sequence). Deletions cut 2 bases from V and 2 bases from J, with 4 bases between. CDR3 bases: TGTGCCAGCAGTTACCCGCCCTACGAGCAGTACTTC. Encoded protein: CASSYPPYEQYF.

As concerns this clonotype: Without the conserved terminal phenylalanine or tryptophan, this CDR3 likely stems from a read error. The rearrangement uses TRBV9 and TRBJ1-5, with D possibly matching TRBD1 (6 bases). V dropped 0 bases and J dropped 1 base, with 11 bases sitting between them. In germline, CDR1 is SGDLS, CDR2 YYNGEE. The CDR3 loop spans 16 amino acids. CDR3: CASSVGPGVSNQPQHL. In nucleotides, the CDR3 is TGTGCCAGCAGCGTAGGACCAGGGGTGAGCAATCAGCCCCAGCATTTG.

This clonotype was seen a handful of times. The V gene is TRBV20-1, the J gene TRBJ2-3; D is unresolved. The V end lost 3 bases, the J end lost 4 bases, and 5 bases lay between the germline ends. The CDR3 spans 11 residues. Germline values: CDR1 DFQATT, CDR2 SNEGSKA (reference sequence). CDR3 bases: TGCAGTGCTAGCGCGGCAGATACGCAGTATTTT. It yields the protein CSASAADTQYF.

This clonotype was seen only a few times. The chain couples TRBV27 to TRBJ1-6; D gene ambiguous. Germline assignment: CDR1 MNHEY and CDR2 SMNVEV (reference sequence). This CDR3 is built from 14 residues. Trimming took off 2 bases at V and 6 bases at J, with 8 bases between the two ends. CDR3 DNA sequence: TGTGCCAGCAGTTTAGGGTGGAGTAATTCACCCCTCCACTTT. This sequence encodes CASSLGWSNSPLHF.

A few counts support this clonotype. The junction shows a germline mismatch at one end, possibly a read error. CDR3 DNA sequence: TGTGCCAGCAGCATTACTAGCGGAGACACAGATATGCAGTATTTT. Amino acid sequence: CASSITSGDTDMQYF. The rearrangement joins TRBV4-2 to TRBJ2-3; 8 nucleotides match TRBD2. CDR3 length: 15 amino acids. The germline V gene encodes CDR1 LGHNA and CDR2 YNFKEQ.

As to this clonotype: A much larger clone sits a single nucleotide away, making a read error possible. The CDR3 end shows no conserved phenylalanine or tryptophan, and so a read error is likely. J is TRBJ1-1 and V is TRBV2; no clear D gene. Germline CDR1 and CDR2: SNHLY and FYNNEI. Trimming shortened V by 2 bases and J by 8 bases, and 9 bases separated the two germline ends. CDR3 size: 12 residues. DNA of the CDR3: TGTGCCAGCAGTGAATGGGTCACCGAAGCTTTCTTG. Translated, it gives CASSEWVTEAFL.

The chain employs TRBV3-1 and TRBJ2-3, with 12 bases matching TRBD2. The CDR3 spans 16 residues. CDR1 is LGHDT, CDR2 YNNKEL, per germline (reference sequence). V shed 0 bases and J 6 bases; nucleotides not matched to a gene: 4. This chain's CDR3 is CASSQELAGGKDTQYF. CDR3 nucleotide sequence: TGTGCCAGCAGCCAAGAACTAGCGGGGGGAAAGGATACGCAGTATTTT.

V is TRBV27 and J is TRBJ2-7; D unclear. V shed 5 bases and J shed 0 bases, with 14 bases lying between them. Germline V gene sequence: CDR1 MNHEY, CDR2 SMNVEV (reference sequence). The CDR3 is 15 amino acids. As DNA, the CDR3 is TGTGCCAGCAGTCCAATGGCAGCAGCCTCCTACGAGCAGTACTTC. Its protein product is CASSPMAAASYEQYF.

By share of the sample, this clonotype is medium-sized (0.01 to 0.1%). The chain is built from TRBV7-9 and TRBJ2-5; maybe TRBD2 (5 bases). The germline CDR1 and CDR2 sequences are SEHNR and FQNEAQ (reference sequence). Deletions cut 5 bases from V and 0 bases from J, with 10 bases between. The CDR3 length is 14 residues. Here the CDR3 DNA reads TGTGCCAGCAGCGGCCGGGGATACCAAGAGACCCAGTACTTC. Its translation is CASSGRGYQETQYF.

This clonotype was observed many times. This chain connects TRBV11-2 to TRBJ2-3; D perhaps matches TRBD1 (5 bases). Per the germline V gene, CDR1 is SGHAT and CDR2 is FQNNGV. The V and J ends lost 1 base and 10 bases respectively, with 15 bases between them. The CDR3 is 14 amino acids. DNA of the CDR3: TGTGCCAGCAGCTTAGTCGTCAGGAGCAGGGCGCAGTATTTT. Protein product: CASSLVVRSRAQYF.

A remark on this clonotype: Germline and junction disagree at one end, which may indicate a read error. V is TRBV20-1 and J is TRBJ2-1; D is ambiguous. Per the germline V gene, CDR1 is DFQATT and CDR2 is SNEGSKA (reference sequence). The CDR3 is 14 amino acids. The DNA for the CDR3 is TGCAGAGCTAGTTTGCTAGTTCGGCACAATGAGCAGTTCTTC. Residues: CRASLLVRHNEQFF.

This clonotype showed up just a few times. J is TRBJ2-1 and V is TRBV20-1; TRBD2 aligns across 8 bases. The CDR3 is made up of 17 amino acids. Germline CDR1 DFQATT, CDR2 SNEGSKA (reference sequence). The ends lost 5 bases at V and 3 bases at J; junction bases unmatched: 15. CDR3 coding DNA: TGCAGTGCTGCCCCGGCGGGGGGACGTACACGCTACAATGAGCAGTTCTTC. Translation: CSAAPAGGRTRYNEQFF.

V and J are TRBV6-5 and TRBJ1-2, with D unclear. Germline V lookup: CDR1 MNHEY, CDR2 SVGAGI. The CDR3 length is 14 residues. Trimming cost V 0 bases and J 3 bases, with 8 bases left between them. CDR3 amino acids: CASSYSRRYYGYTF. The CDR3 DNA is TGTGCCAGCAGTTACTCTCGACGGTACTATGGCTACACCTTC.

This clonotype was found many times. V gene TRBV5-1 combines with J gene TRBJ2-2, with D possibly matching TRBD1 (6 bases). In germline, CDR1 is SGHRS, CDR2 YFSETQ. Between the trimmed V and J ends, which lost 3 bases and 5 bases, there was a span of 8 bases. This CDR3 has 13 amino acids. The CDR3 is CASSYRVTGELFF. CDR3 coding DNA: TGCGCCAGCAGCTACAGGGTAACCGGGGAGCTGTTTTTT. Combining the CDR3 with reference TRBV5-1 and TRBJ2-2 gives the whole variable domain KAGVTQTPRYLIKTRGQQVTLSCSPISGHRSVSWYQQTPGQGLQFLFEYFSETQRNKGNFPGRFSGRQFSNSRSEMNVSTLELGDSALYLCASSYRVTGELFFGEGSRLTVL.

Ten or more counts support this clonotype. The CDR3 loop is CSVEQPGQGSTDTQYF. CDR3 bases: TGCAGCGTTGAACAGCCTGGACAGGGCAGCACAGATACGCAGTATTTT. This chain links TRBV29-1 with TRBJ2-3; TRBD1 matches 8 bases. Trimming at V came to 2 bases and at J to 0 bases, leaving 7 bases not matched to a gene. Germline V gene sequence: CDR1 SQVTM, CDR2 ANQGSEA. The CDR3 length is 16 residues.

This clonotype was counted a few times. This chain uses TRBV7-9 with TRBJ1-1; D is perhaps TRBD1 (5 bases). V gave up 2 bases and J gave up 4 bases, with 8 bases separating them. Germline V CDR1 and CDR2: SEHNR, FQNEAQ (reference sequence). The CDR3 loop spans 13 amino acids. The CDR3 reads CASSLQGGTEAFF. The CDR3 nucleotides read TGTGCCAGCAGCTTACAGGGAGGCACTGAAGCTTTCTTT.

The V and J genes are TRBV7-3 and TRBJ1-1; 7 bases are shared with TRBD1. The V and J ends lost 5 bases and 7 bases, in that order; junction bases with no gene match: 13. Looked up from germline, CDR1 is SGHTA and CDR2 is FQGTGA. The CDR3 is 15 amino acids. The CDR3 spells CASSHGGRGIFEAFF. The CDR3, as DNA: TGTGCCAGCAGCCATGGGGGCAGGGGGATTTTTGAAGCTTTCTTT.

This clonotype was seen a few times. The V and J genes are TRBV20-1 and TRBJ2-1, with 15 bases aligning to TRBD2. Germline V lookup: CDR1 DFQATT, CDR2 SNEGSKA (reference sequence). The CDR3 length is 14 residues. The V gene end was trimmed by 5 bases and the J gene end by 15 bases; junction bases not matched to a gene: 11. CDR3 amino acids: CSARTSGGAQGPFF. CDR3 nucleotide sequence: TGCAGTGCTCGGACTAGCGGGGGGGCGCAGGGTCCGTTCTTC.

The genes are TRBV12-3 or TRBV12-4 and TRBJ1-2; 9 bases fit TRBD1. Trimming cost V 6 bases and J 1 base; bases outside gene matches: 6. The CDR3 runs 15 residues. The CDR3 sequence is CASSSPGQGNYGYTF. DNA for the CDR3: TGTGCCAGCAGCTCTCCGGGACAGGGTAACTATGGCTACACCTTC.

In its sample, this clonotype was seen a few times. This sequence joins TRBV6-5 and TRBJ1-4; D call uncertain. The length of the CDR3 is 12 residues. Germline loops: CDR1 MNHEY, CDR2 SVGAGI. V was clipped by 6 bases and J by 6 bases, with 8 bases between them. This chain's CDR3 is CASRKGYEKLFF. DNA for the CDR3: TGTGCCAGCAGAAAGGGCTATGAAAAACTGTTTTTT.

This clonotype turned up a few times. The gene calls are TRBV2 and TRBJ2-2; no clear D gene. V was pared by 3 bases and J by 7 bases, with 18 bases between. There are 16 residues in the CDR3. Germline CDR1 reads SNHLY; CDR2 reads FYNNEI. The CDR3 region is CASSDRAPYTVGELFF. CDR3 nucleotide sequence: TGTGCCAGCAGTGATCGGGCTCCCTACACCGTCGGGGAGCTGTTTTTT.

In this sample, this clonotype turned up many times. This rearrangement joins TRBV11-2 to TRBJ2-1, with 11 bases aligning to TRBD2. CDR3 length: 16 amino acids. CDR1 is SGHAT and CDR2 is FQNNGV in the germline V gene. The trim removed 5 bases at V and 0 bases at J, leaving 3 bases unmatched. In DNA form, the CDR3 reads TGTGCCAGCAGCATTACTAGCGGGAGCTCCTACAATGAGCAGTTCTTC. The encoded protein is CASSITSGSSYNEQFF.

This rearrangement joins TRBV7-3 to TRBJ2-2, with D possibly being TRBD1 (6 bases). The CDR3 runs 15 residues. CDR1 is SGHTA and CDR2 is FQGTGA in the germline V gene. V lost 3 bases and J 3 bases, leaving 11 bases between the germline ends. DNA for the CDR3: TGTGCCAGCAGCTTGAGTACAGGGTACACCGGGGAGCTGTTTTTT. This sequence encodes CASSLSTGYTGELFF.

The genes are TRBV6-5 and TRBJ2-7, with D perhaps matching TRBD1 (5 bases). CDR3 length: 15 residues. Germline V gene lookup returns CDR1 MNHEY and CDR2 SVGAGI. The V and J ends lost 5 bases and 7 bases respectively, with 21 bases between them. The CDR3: CASSGAGHPTIEQYF. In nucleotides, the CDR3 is TGTGCCAGCAGTGGGGCTGGCCACCCAACCATTGAGCAGTACTTC.